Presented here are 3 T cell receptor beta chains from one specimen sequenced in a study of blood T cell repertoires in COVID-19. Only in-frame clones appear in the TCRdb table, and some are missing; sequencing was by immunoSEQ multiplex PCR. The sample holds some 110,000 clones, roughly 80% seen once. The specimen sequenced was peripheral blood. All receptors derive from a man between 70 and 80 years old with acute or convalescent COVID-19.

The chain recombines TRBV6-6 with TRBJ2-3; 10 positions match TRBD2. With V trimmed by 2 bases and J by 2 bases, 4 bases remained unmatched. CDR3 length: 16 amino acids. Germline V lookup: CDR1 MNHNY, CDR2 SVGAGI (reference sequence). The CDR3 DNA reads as TGTGCCAGCAGTTACGAAGCGGGAGGGAACACAGATACGCAGTATTTT. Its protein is CASSYEAGGNTDTQYF.

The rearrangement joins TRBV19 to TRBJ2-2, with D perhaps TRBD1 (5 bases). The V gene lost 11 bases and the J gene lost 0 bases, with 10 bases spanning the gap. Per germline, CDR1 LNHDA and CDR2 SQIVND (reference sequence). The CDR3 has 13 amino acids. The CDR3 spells CAVDRSNTGELFF. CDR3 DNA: TGTGCCGTAGACAGATCGAACACCGGGGAGCTGTTTTTT. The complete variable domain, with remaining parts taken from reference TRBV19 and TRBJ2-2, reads DGGITQSPKYLFRKEGQNVTLSCEQNLNHDAMYWYRQDPGQGLRLIYYSQIVNDFQKGDIAEGYSVSREKKESFPLTVTSAQKNPTAFYLCAVDRSNTGELFFGEGSRLTVL.

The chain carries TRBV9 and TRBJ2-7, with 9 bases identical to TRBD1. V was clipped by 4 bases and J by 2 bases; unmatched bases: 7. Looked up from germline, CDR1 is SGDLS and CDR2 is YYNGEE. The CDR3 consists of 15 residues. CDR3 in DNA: TGTGCCAGCAGCCCACGGACAGGGGCCACCTACGAGCAGTACTTC. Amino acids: CASSPRTGATYEQYF.